This T cell receptor beta chain is drawn from a study of molecular identifiers for immune sequencing clone quantification. Using its own MiXCR run on the PCR reads, TCRdb lists one record per CDR3 protein. The sample records hundreds of thousands of distinct CDR3 sequences, 20% to 25% being singletons. This clonotype was recorded at least ten times. The antigen is undetermined. The CDR3 consists of 13 residues. The trim removed 2 bases at V and 5 bases at J, leaving 2 bases unmatched. In germline, CDR1 is SGHRS, CDR2 YFSETQ. Broader study findings: Among effectors, clones above 20 RNA copies held over 97% of molecules; among naive cells, under 1%.

For naive CD8 T cells, sorting used the CD8+CD4-CCR7+CD45RA+ phenotype. The sequenced sample was naive CD8+ T cells from blood, with Jurkat cell RNA spiked in. Subset specified: FACS-sorted CD8+CD4-CCR7+CD45RA+ naive T cells. This receptor was identified in a human donor in good health. Some libraries in this study had Jurkat cell RNA spiked in. The rearrangement joins TRBV5-1 to TRBJ2-7, with 9 bases fitting TRBD1. DNA of the CDR3: TGCGCCAGCAGCTTTACAGGGGGCCACGAGCAGTACTTC. The encoded protein is CASSFTGGHEQYF.